This T cell receptor beta chain was identified in a study of radiation and T cells in renal cell carcinoma. The table lists this clone with a few counts. The time point here: baseline pretreatment blood. Treatment defined: 15 Gy SBRT to primary tumor, nephrectomy 4 weeks later. Clear cell pathology was present in this patient's renal cell carcinoma. V gave up 3 bases and J gave up 4 bases, with 16 bases separating them. Germline V gene lookup returns CDR1 SGHAT and CDR2 FQNNGV. CDR3 size: 16 residues. Clones were read by immunoSEQ multiplex PCR, and TCRdb kept only the in-frame ones, dropping some. The table lists about 59,000 clones, more than 60% of them singletons.

The receptor was derived from a man between 60 and 75 years old with renal cell carcinoma. This specimen was blood, taken from a patient whose treatment included radiotherapy and nephrectomy. The chain uses TRBV11-2 and TRBJ1-3, with D possibly TRBD1 on 5 matching bases. The CDR3 DNA is TGTGCCAGCAGCTTGTTCCTCACAGGAGTGGGAAACACCATATATTTT. Encoded protein: CASSLFLTGVGNTIYF.